These 21 T cell receptor beta chains were all obtained from the same sample, sequenced in a study of post-analysis software for immune sequencing data. General observations from the study: TRBV segments more frequent in patients than in controls numbered five and included TRBV5-6, TRBV5-1 and TRBV20-1.

TCR beta libraries were prepared from cDNA with unique molecular identifiers. MiXCR was run by TCRdb on the PCR reads, yielding one entry per CDR3 protein. Among approximately 360,000 distinct CDR3 sequences listed, 30% to 45% were seen once. These receptors have no identified antigens. The sequencing sample was made of blood. The receptors stem from a girl aged 5-17 years with multiple sclerosis.

The sample holds a few counts of this clonotype. This chain joins TRBV6-5 and TRBJ1-5, with unresolved D. With 4 bases removed from V and 0 bases from J, the gap between germline ends came to 10 bases. Germline-derived CDR1 and CDR2 are MNHEY and SVGAGI. The CDR3 runs 15 residues. The CDR3 is CASSSQRYSNQPQHF. The CDR3 DNA follows: TGTGCCAGCAGTTCCCAGAGATATAGCAATCAGCCCCAGCATTTT.

This clonotype was found many times. The chain employs TRBV27 and TRBJ1-5, with TRBD1 matching 11 bases. CDR1 and CDR2 (germline): MNHEY, SMNVEV (reference sequence). The V segment lost 0 bases and the J segment 11 bases; nucleotides outside the gene matches: 9. The CDR3 has 16 residues. CDR3 in amino acids: CASSLSHPGQGGTQHF. CDR3 nucleotide sequence: TGTGCCAGCAGTTTATCCCATCCGGGACAGGGGGGGACCCAGCATTTT.

This clonotype was observed a handful of times. J is TRBJ1-4 and V is TRBV6-5; D might be TRBD1 (5 bases). Germline lookup yields CDR1 MNHEY and CDR2 SVGAGI. The CDR3 totals 14 residues. The V end lost 5 bases, the J end lost 1 base, and 8 bases lay between the germline ends. CDR3 sequence (DNA): TGTGCCAGCAGTAACAGGAGAACTAATGAAAAACTGTTTTTT. Its translation is CASSNRRTNEKLFF.

The CDR3 DNA reads as TGCAGTGCGGTCGTCGGGAACTATGGCTACACCTTC. Amino acid sequence: CSAVVGNYGYTF. This rearrangement joins TRBV20-1 to TRBJ1-2; D uncertain. V was clipped by 6 bases and J by 2 bases, with 10 bases between them. The CDR3 length is 12 residues. Germline V gives CDR1 DFQATT, CDR2 SNEGSKA (reference sequence).

The rearrangement uses TRBV6-2 or TRBV6-3 and TRBJ1-2, with no clear D. CDR3 length equals 12 residues. Looked up from germline, CDR1 is MNHEY and CDR2 is SVGEGT. V shed 8 bases and J shed 5 bases, with 12 bases lying between them. CDR3 sequence reads: CASRLVRYGYTF. The CDR3 DNA follows: TGTGCCAGCCGCCTGGTCCGATATGGCTACACCTTC.

The gene calls are TRBV6-1 and TRBJ1-2; D call uncertain. Trimming removed 0 bases at V and 8 bases at J, with 16 bases between. This CDR3 has 15 residues. Looked up from germline, CDR1 is MNHNS and CDR2 is SASEGT. This CDR3 is CASSEATGPKRGYTF. The CDR3 region has the DNA TGTGCCAGCAGTGAAGCGACCGGACCGAAGCGGGGCTACACCTTC.

The chain has TRBV7-3 and TRBJ1-1; the D gene is possibly TRBD1 (5 bases). V shed 2 bases and J shed 6 bases, with 16 bases lying between them. Germline V gives CDR1 SGHTA, CDR2 FQGTGA. The CDR3 contains 15 residues. In DNA form, the CDR3 reads TGTGCCAGCAGCTTACGTCCAGGGACGAGCGCTGAAGCTTTCTTT. It is translated as CASSLRPGTSAEAFF.

The rearrangement links TRBV3-1 to TRBJ2-3; the D gene is possibly TRBD1 (6 bases). This CDR3 comprises 14 residues. With 4 bases removed from V and 2 bases from J, the gap between germline ends came to 10 bases. Germline CDR1 LGHDT, CDR2 YNNKEL (reference sequence). As DNA, the CDR3 is TGTGCCAGCAGCCGTGGACAGTTCACAGATACGCAGTATTTT. It codes for CASSRGQFTDTQYF.

This chain connects TRBV6-6 to TRBJ1-5, with D tentatively TRBD1 (5 bases). This CDR3 region has 14 residues. V was shortened by 10 bases and J by 3 bases, with 16 bases between the two germline ends. CDR1 is MNHNY, CDR2 SVGAGI, per germline (reference sequence). CDR3 loop: CATSPGGNNQPQHF. The CDR3 coding sequence is TGTGCCACCTCCCCGGGGGGAAACAATCAGCCCCAGCATTTT.

The chain is built from TRBV20-1 and TRBJ2-1; no clear D gene. V was pared by 3 bases and J by 0 bases, with 6 bases between. CDR3 length: 13 amino acids. CDR1 and CDR2 (germline): DFQATT, SNEGSKA (reference sequence). The chain's CDR3 is CSASGDSYNEQFF. DNA for the CDR3: TGCAGTGCTAGCGGTGACTCCTACAATGAGCAGTTCTTC.

The J gene is TRBJ2-5, the V gene TRBV30, with 13 bases lining up with TRBD2. Germline V gives CDR1 GTSNPN, CDR2 SVGIG (reference sequence). CDR3 length: 14 amino acids. The J segment lost 5 bases and the V segment lost 6 bases, leaving 6 bases of the junction unmatched. The CDR3 here is CACLLAGGRETQYF. In DNA form, the CDR3 reads TGTGCCTGTCTACTAGCGGGGGGGCGGGAGACCCAGTACTTC.

This clonotype appeared a few times. The V call is TRBV2, the J call TRBJ2-7, with TRBD1 identical over 10 bases. V was clipped by 0 bases and J by 3 bases; unmatched bases: 2. This CDR3 spans 15 amino acids. CDR1 is SNHLY and CDR2 is FYNNEI in the germline V gene. DNA for the CDR3: TGTGCCAGCAGTGAAGCGCGGGACAGGGGCTACGAGCAGTACTTC. Translated: CASSEARDRGYEQYF.

This sequence joins TRBV6-2 or TRBV6-3 and TRBJ2-4; no reliable D call. Germline V gene lookup returns CDR1 MNHEY and CDR2 SVGEGT. The CDR3 runs 14 residues. V was trimmed by 6 bases and J by 0 bases, leaving 9 bases between them. The CDR3 is CASSLFKAKNIQYF. The DNA for the CDR3 is TGTGCCAGCAGCCTATTTAAAGCCAAAAACATTCAGTACTTC.

This clonotype has a handful of counts. The J gene is TRBJ2-4, the V gene TRBV10-3, with 16 bases matching TRBD2. Germline V gene sequence: CDR1 ENHRY, CDR2 SYGVKD. This CDR3 is 23 amino acids long. The V segment lost 2 bases and the J segment 8 bases; nucleotides outside the gene matches: 24. The CDR3 DNA is TGTGCCATCAGTGAGAGGGGACTAGCGGGGGGGCTTGGGAGGCCGCCGGTGGTGGACATTCAGTACTTC. Amino acid sequence: CAISERGLAGGLGRPPVVDIQYF.

This clonotype occurred a few times. The junction shows a germline mismatch at one end, possibly a read error. The genes are TRBV5-1 and TRBJ2-1, with 12 bases lining up with TRBD2. Per the germline V gene, CDR1 is SGHRS and CDR2 is YFSETQ. The CDR3 covers 17 residues. The CDR3 is CASSLGELAGGYHEQFF. Here the CDR3 DNA reads TGCGCCAGCAGCTTGGGAGAACTAGCGGGGGGCTACCATGAGCAGTTCTTC.

The genes are TRBV11-1 and TRBJ2-1; D gene ambiguous. Germline V gene lookup returns CDR1 SGHAT and CDR2 FQDESV (reference sequence). V lost 1 base, J lost 14 bases, and 15 bases lay in between. The CDR3 has 13 amino acids. The DNA of the CDR3 is TGTGCCAGCAGCTTAGATACTACCGCCATGAAGTTCTTC. This gives the protein CASSLDTTAMKFF.

The rearrangement uses TRBV11-1 and TRBJ2-6, with D possibly being TRBD1 (6 bases). Per germline, CDR1 SGHAT and CDR2 FQDESV (reference sequence). V was pared by 4 bases and J by 0 bases, with 25 bases between. CDR3 size: 21 residues. The CDR3 sequence is CASSSVRLGTPIHSGANVLTF. CDR3 DNA sequence: TGTGCCAGCAGCTCCGTAAGACTCGGGACACCCATCCACTCTGGGGCCAACGTCCTGACTTTC. The full variable domain, completed using reference TRBV11-1 and TRBJ2-6, is EAEVAQSPRYKITEKSQAVAFWCDPISGHATLYWYRQILGQGPELLVQFQDESVVDDSQLPKDRFSAERLKGVDSTLKIQPAELGDSAMYLCASSSVRLGTPIHSGANVLTFGAGSRLTVL.

The rearrangement uses TRBV12-3 or TRBV12-4 and TRBJ2-1, with D possibly being TRBD2 (6 bases). The V end was cut by 6 bases, the J end by 2 bases, with 26 bases between. This CDR3 region has 19 residues. CDR3 loop: CASSYPPGTSQTPYNEQFF. The CDR3, as DNA: TGTGCCAGCAGCTACCCCCCGGGGACTTCACAAACCCCCTACAATGAGCAGTTCTTC.

This chain uses TRBV5-1 with TRBJ1-5, with D tentatively TRBD1 (6 bases). Per germline, CDR1 SGHRS and CDR2 YFSETQ. The CDR3 is 14 residues long. Trimming stripped 3 bases from V and 5 bases from J, with 12 bases between. The DNA for the CDR3 is TGCGCCAGCAGCTGGGGAGGGGGGTATCAGCCCCAGCATTTT. Protein product: CASSWGGGYQPQHF.

The V and J genes are TRBV12-3 or TRBV12-4 and TRBJ1-4, with 9 bases that match TRBD1. The ends lost 4 bases at V and 3 bases at J; junction bases unmatched: 6. The CDR3 length is 16 residues. The CDR3 spells CASSSPGQGPNEKLFF. The DNA for the CDR3 is TGTGCCAGCAGTTCCCCGGGACAGGGTCCTAATGAAAAACTGTTTTTT.

This clonotype was picked up a small number of times. The rearrangement links TRBV12-3 or TRBV12-4 to TRBJ2-7, with no clear D. This CDR3 has 14 residues. The V end was cut by 4 bases, the J end by 0 bases, with 10 bases between. The CDR3 DNA reads TGTGCCAGCAGTTCTTTGGGTTTCTCCTACGAGCAGTACTTC. The encoded protein is CASSSLGFSYEQYF.